These 32 T cell receptor beta chains originate from one sample sequenced in a study of control samples from healthy donors and cancer patients. Profiling relied on immunoSEQ multiplex PCR, and the TCRdb table lists in-frame clones only, not all of them. The repertoire holds 70,000 to 75,000 clones, with approximately 84% as singletons. The sequenced material came from blood. The receptors shown here come from a woman aged 50 to 60 in good health.

The V and J genes are TRBV6-4 and TRBJ1-2; 8 nucleotides align to TRBD1. The V segment lost 4 bases and the J segment 6 bases; nucleotides outside the gene matches: 4. Germline CDR1 reads MRHNA; CDR2 reads SNTAGT. The CDR3 runs 13 residues. CDR3 loop: CASSAVRGHGYTF. For the CDR3, the DNA is TGTGCCAGCAGTGCGGTCAGGGGGCATGGCTACACCTTC.

V is TRBV7-9 and J is TRBJ2-7, with TRBD2 matching over 8 bases. This CDR3 has 12 amino acids. The junction had 2 bases not matched to a gene; V was cut back by 1 base and J by 9 bases. Germline values: CDR1 SEHNR, CDR2 FQNEAQ (reference sequence). As DNA, the CDR3 is TGTGCCAGCAGCTTAGTCCGGGAGGGGCAGTACTTC. This gives the protein CASSLVREGQYF.

The rearrangement uses TRBV15 and TRBJ1-5, with 10 bases fitting TRBD1. The length of the CDR3 is 15 residues. The V gene's germline CDR1 is LNHNV and CDR2 YYDKDF (reference sequence). V gave up 2 bases and J gave up 7 bases; unmatched junction bases: 5. The CDR3 is CATSRRQGAGQPQHF. The CDR3 coding sequence is TGTGCCACCAGCAGAAGACAGGGGGCGGGACAGCCCCAGCATTTT.

This clone came up once. This chain links TRBV5-8 with TRBJ2-7, with TRBD1 matching over 10 bases. The CDR3 consists of 14 residues. Germline V gene data show CDR1 as SGHTS and CDR2 as YDEGEE. V lost 4 bases and J lost 1; bases outside the gene matches: 2. The CDR3 DNA sequence: TGTGCCAGCAGCAGGGACAGGGGATCCTACGAGCAGTACTTC. Amino acid sequence: CASSRDRGSYEQYF.

V gene TRBV28 combines with J gene TRBJ1-5; TRBD1 agrees at 8 bases. CDR3 length: 13 residues. V lost 4 bases to trimming and J lost 6 bases; unmatched junction nucleotides: 2. In germline, CDR1 is MDHEN, CDR2 SYDVKM. The CDR3 DNA sequence: TGTGCCAGCAGTTGGACAGGGCTTCAGCCCCAGCATTTT. Translating it yields CASSWTGLQPQHF.

This rearrangement joins TRBV4-1 to TRBJ2-7, with TRBD1 matching over 8 bases. The CDR3 covers 15 residues. CDR1 and CDR2 (germline): MGHRA, YSYEKL. The J segment lost 2 bases and the V segment lost 1 base, leaving 4 bases of the junction unmatched. In nucleotides, the CDR3 is TGCGCCAGCAGCCAAGTCCAGGGGGCAACCTACGAGCAGTACTTC. This codes for CASSQVQGATYEQYF.

The V call is TRBV6-5, the J call TRBJ2-1; D unresolved. This CDR3 spans 14 amino acids. The V end lost 6 bases, the J end lost 4 bases, and 13 bases lay between the germline ends. Germline V gene data show CDR1 as MNHEY and CDR2 as SVGAGI. This CDR3 is CASRGSVNYNEQFF. CDR3 bases: TGTGCCAGCAGGGGGTCAGTTAATTACAATGAGCAGTTCTTC.

The CDR3 region has the DNA TGTGCCAGCAGTTTAGGGATTGTGGACACTGAAGCTTTCTTT. This encodes CASSLGIVDTEAFF. V usage is TRBV28 and J usage is TRBJ1-1; D gene unclear. The germline gives CDR1 MDHEN, CDR2 SYDVKM. The CDR3 covers 14 residues. Trimming stripped 2 bases from V and 3 bases from J, with 10 bases between.

The CDR3 DNA follows: TGTGCCAGTAGTGGGGGCCTCTTAGGCAATCAGCCCCAGCATTTT. Amino acids: CASSGGLLGNQPQHF. The gene calls are TRBV19 and TRBJ1-5, with D perhaps matching TRBD1 (6 bases). Germline V gene lookup returns CDR1 LNHDA and CDR2 SQIVND (reference sequence). The CDR3 consists of 15 residues. The ends were cut back, 5 bases at V and 2 bases at J, with 13 bases in the middle.

The CDR3 nucleotides read TGTGCCAGCAGCCACGATACACGGGAGACCCAGTACTTC. It yields the protein CASSHDTRETQYF. This rearrangement joins TRBV4-2 to TRBJ2-5; D ambiguous. This CDR3 contains 13 residues. V lost 3 bases to trimming and J lost 5 bases, with 10 bases between them. Per the germline V gene, CDR1 is LGHNA and CDR2 is YNFKEQ.

This clone occurred a few times. This rearrangement joins TRBV7-9 to TRBJ2-3; D not certain. V lost 2 bases and J lost 3, with 12 bases in between. Germline CDR1 and CDR2: SEHNR and FQNEAQ (reference sequence). The CDR3 extends over 15 amino acids. The CDR3 is CASSLTTGVTDTQYF. CDR3 coding DNA: TGTGCCAGCAGCTTAACGACTGGGGTGACAGATACGCAGTATTTT.

The chain is built from TRBV19 and TRBJ1-4; perhaps TRBD1 as D (5 bases). The germline CDR1 and CDR2 sequences are LNHDA and SQIVND (reference sequence). The ends were cut back, 1 base at V and 7 bases at J, with 16 bases in the middle. CDR3 length equals 16 residues. The CDR3: CASSIGPGRNGEKLFF. The CDR3 DNA sequence: TGTGCCAGTAGTATAGGGCCGGGACGGAACGGTGAAAAACTGTTTTTT.

The gene calls are TRBV5-1 and TRBJ2-1; D unclear. The CDR3 spans 11 residues. V was shortened by 2 bases and J by 12 bases, with 9 bases between the two germline ends. Per germline, CDR1 SGHRS and CDR2 YFSETQ. CDR3 nucleotides: TGCGCCAGCAGCTTAGAGGTTAGGCAGTTCTTC. As protein: CASSLEVRQFF.

In regard to this clone: The junction departs from the called germline gene at one end, perhaps through a read error. The chain has TRBV28 and TRBJ1-2; D remains unclear. Germline CDR1 is MDHEN and CDR2 is SYDVKM. The CDR3 runs 11 residues. The CDR3 sequence is CASKSRPGHTF. DNA for the CDR3: TGTGCCAGCAAAAGCAGGCCTGGCCACACCTTC.

The chain combines TRBV7-8 with TRBJ1-6; 9 bases line up with TRBD1. The CDR3 sequence is 15 residues long. In germline, CDR1 is SGHVS, CDR2 FQNEAQ. After removal of 4 bases from V and 10 bases from J, the junction contained 8 bases not matched to a gene. CDR3 DNA: TGTGCCAGCAGCTCTCCACAGGGGGCAGGGTCACCCCTCCACTTT. Translated, it gives CASSSPQGAGSPLHF.

The chain uses TRBV19 and TRBJ2-1, with unresolved D. CDR1 LNHDA and CDR2 SQIVND come from the germline V gene (reference sequence). CDR3 length equals 14 residues. The germline V and J ends were trimmed by 1 base and 5 bases, with 9 bases remaining between them. The CDR3 nucleotides read TGTGCCAGTAGTATAGCCTCCCCCAACAATGAGCAGTTCTTC. Translating it yields CASSIASPNNEQFF.

This clone occurred a few times. The gene calls are TRBV5-1 and TRBJ1-2; no reliable D call. Germline V gene data show CDR1 as SGHRS and CDR2 as YFSETQ. The CDR3 is 14 residues long. V was clipped by 2 bases and J by 4 bases, with 12 bases between them. The CDR3: CASSLKPGAYGYTF. The CDR3 coding sequence is TGCGCCAGCAGCTTAAAACCCGGTGCCTATGGCTACACCTTC.

A few counts support this clone. The chain has TRBV4-2 and TRBJ1-1; no definite D call. The germline V gene encodes CDR1 LGHNA and CDR2 YNFKEQ. V lost 0 bases and J 10 bases, leaving 6 bases between the germline ends. CDR3 length equals 11 residues. As DNA, the CDR3 is TGTGCCAGCAGCCAAGAAGGATCAGCTTTCTTT. Amino acid sequence: CASSQEGSAFF.

J is TRBJ2-5 and V is TRBV11-2; D perhaps matches TRBD2 (6 bases). Germline V gives CDR1 SGHAT, CDR2 FQNNGV. V was shortened by 7 bases and J by 2 bases, with 8 bases between the two germline ends. This CDR3 is 12 amino acids long. Here the CDR3 reads CASTAGQETQYF. The CDR3 nucleotides read TGTGCCAGCACGGCGGGACAAGAGACCCAGTACTTC.

The J gene is TRBJ2-7, the V gene TRBV5-4; D remains unclear. The CDR3 runs to 12 residues. Germline CDR1 reads SGHNT; CDR2 reads YYREEE (reference sequence). Deletions cut 4 bases from V and 6 bases from J, with 11 bases between. The CDR3 is CASSPPLGEQYF. In DNA, the CDR3 is TGTGCCAGCAGCCCCCCCCTGGGCGAGCAGTACTTC.

The chain recombines TRBV18 with TRBJ2-5; D is uncertain. Trimming shortened V by 3 bases and J by 5 bases, and 10 bases separated the two germline ends. CDR1 and CDR2 (germline): KGHSH, LQKENI. This CDR3 has 13 residues. CDR3 nucleotides: TGTGCCAGCTCACCCGGCCTGGGGGAGACCCAGTACTTC. It translates to CASSPGLGETQYF.

The chain is built from TRBV7-2 and TRBJ1-2; the D is unclear. The V and J ends lost 0 bases and 1 base respectively, with 6 bases between them. In germline, CDR1 is SGHTA, CDR2 FQGNSA. CDR3 length: 14 amino acids. CDR3 DNA: TGTGCCAGCAGCTTAGCCGGGGTTAACTATGGCTACACCTTC. The encoded protein is CASSLAGVNYGYTF.

The chain is built from TRBV5-1 and TRBJ2-7; D may be TRBD1 or TRBD2 (6 bases each). The CDR3 is 17 residues long. Germline assignment: CDR1 SGHRS and CDR2 YFSETQ. Trimming took off 4 bases at V and 1 base at J, with 21 bases between the two ends. The CDR3 spells CASSPEGVRAGSYEQYF. The CDR3, as DNA: TGCGCCAGCAGCCCGGAGGGGGTCCGAGCGGGTTCCTACGAGCAGTACTTC. Full variable domain (outside the CDR3, taken from reference TRBV5-1 and TRBJ2-7): KAGVTQTPRYLIKTRGQQVTLSCSPISGHRSVSWYQQTPGQGLQFLFEYFSETQRNKGNFPGRFSGRQFSNSRSEMNVSTLELGDSALYLCASSPEGVRAGSYEQYFGPGTRLTVT.

The chain combines TRBV6-5 with TRBJ1-1; D is possibly TRBD1 (5 bases). Trimming shortened V by 8 bases and J by 2 bases, and 15 bases separated the two germline ends. Germline CDR1 is MNHEY and CDR2 is SVGAGI. This CDR3 is 14 amino acids long. The CDR3 DNA sequence: TGTGCCAGCGGAGTTAGTGGGGGAAACACTGAAGCTTTCTTT. Translated, it gives CASGVSGGNTEAFF.

The rearrangement joins TRBV19 to TRBJ2-7; D remains unclear. The CDR3 runs to 13 residues. V lost 6 bases and J lost 9, with 18 bases in between. The V gene's germline CDR1 is LNHDA and CDR2 SQIVND (reference sequence). The CDR3 here is CASSADGTMVQYF. The CDR3 DNA is TGTGCCAGTAGCGCTGACGGAACGATGGTGCAGTACTTC.

The chain combines TRBV28 with TRBJ2-1, with 12 bases matching TRBD2. Germline loops: CDR1 MDHEN, CDR2 SYDVKM. The CDR3 consists of 17 residues. V lost 0 bases, J lost 7 bases, and 7 bases stayed unmatched. CDR3 loop: CASSLWTGLAGRNEQFF. The CDR3 bases are TGTGCCAGCAGTTTATGGACTGGACTAGCGGGAAGGAATGAGCAGTTCTTC.

The chain joins TRBV5-1 to TRBJ1-4; possible D gene TRBD1, 6 bases. Trimming pared 4 bases from V and 8 bases from J, leaving 15 bases between. Germline V gives CDR1 SGHRS, CDR2 YFSETQ. There are 14 residues in the CDR3. CDR3 sequence (DNA): TGCGCCAGCAGCGGCACGACAGGAAAGGAAAAACTGTTTTTT. This sequence encodes CASSGTTGKEKLFF.

This chain uses TRBV5-1 with TRBJ1-6; D is unclear. Per germline, CDR1 SGHRS and CDR2 YFSETQ. The CDR3 covers 14 residues. The V gene lost 0 bases and the J gene lost 7 bases, with 8 bases spanning the gap. DNA of the CDR3: TGCGCCAGCAGCTTGGCGCTAGCGAATTCACCCCTCCACTTT. It is translated as CASSLALANSPLHF. The full variable domain, rest sourced from reference TRBV5-1 and TRBJ1-6, is KAGVTQTPRYLIKTRGQQVTLSCSPISGHRSVSWYQQTPGQGLQFLFEYFSETQRNKGNFPGRFSGRQFSNSRSEMNVSTLELGDSALYLCASSLALANSPLHFGNGTRLTVT.

The CDR3 is CASSLMGGSANQPQHF. In DNA, the CDR3 is TGTGCCAGCAGTTTAATGGGGGGTTCGGCCAATCAGCCCCAGCATTTT. The J gene is TRBJ1-5, the V gene TRBV27, with a tentative D call TRBD1 (5 bases). The V gene lost 2 bases and the J gene lost 3 bases, with 14 bases spanning the gap. From germline, CDR1 is MNHEY and CDR2 SMNVEV (reference sequence). The CDR3 contains 16 residues.

The chain combines TRBV28 with TRBJ2-1; 7 bases are shared with TRBD1. Germline V CDR1 and CDR2: MDHEN, SYDVKM. The CDR3 totals 16 residues. Losses at the gene ends were 5 bases for V and 2 bases for J; bases not matched to a gene: 9. The CDR3 DNA follows: TGTGCCAGCAGTAGAACGGGACAGCTAGCCTACAATGAGCAGTTCTTC. Protein: CASSRTGQLAYNEQFF.

The rearrangement joins TRBV5-1 to TRBJ1-3; D gene ambiguous. The CDR3 has 15 amino acids. CDR1 and CDR2 from the germline V gene are SGHRS and YFSETQ. Trimming stripped 4 bases from V and 0 bases from J, with 11 bases between. In DNA, the CDR3 is TGCGCCAGCAGCCTGGACGGAACCTCTGGAAACACCATATATTTT. Translated, it gives CASSLDGTSGNTIYF.

This clone was observed a single time. The chain is built from TRBV7-2 and TRBJ2-3; D call uncertain. The CDR3 runs to 18 residues. Germline lookup yields CDR1 SGHTA and CDR2 FQGNSA. V was shortened by 2 bases and J by 3 bases, with 21 bases between the two germline ends. CDR3 sequence (DNA): TGTGCCAGCAGCTTACTAGTGTTAACGATCCGGCCTACAGATACGCAGTATTTT. This translates into CASSLLVLTIRPTDTQYF. Drawing the rest from reference TRBV7-2 and TRBJ2-3, the complete variable domain is GAGVSQSPSNKVTEKGKDVELRCDPISGHTALYWYRQSLGQGLEFLIYFQGNSAPDKSGLPSDRFSAERTGGSVSTLTIQRTQQEDSAVYLCASSLLVLTIRPTDTQYFGPGTRLTVL.